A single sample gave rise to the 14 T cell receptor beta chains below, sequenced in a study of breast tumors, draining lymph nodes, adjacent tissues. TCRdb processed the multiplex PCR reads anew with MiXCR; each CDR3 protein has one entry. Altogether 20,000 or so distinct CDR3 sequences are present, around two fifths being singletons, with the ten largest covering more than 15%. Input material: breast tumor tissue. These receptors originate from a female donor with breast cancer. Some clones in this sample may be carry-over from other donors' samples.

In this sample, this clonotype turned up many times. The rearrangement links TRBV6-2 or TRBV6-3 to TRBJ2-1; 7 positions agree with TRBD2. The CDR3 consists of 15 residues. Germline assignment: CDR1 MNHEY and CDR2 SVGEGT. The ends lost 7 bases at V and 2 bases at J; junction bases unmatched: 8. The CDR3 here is CASTPRLAAYNEQFF. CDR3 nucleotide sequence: TGTGCCAGCACCCCCCGGCTAGCGGCCTACAATGAGCAGTTCTTC.

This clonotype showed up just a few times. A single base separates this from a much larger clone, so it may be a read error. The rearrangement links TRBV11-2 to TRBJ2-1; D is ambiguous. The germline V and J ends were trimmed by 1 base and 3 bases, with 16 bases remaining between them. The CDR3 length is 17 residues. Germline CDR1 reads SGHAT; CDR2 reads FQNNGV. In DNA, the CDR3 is TGTGCCAGCAGCTTAGTACCCAGATCATCGATCTACAATGAGCAGTTCTTC. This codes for CASSLVPRSSIYNEQFF.

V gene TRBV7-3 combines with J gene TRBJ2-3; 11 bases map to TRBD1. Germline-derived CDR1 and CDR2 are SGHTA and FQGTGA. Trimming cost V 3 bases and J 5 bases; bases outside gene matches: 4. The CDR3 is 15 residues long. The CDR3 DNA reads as TGTGCCAGCAGCTTCGGACAGGGGGCGGTAGATACGCAGTATTTT. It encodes CASSFGQGAVDTQYF.

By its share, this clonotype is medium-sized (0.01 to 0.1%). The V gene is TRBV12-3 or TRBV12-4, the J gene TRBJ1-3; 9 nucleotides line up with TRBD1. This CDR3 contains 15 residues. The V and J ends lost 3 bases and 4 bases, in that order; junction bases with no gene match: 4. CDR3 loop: CASSFGTGRGNTIYF. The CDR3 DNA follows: TGTGCCAGCAGTTTTGGGACAGGGCGAGGAAACACCATATATTTT.

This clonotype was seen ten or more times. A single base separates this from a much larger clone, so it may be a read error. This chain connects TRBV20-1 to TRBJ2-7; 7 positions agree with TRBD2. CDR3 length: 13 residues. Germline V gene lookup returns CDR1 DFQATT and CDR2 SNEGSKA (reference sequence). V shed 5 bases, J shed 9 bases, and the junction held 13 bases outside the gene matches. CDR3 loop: CSASTSNWDAQYF. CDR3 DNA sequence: TGCAGTGCTTCGACTAGCAATTGGGACGCGCAGTACTTC.

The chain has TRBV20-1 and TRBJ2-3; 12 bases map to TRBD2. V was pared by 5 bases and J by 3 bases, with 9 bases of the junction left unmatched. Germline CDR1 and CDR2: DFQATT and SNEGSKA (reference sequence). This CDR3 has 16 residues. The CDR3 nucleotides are TGCAGTGCTCGGACTAGCGGGACAGGGGCAACAGATACGCAGTATTTT. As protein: CSARTSGTGATDTQYF.

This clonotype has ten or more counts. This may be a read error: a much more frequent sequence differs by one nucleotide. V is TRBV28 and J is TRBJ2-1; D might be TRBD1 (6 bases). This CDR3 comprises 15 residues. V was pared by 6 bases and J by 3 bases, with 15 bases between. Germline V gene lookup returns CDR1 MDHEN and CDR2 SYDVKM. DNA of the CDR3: TGTGCCAGCAGGTTCGGACAGATCGACTACAATGAGCAGTTCTTC. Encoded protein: CASRFGQIDYNEQFF.

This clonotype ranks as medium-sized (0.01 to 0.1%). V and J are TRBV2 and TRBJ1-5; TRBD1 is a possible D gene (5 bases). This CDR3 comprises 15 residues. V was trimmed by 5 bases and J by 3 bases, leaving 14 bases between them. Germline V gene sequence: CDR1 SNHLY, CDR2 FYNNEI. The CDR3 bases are TGTGCCAGCAGTTCCGGGACCCTGGACAATCAGCCCCAGCATTTT. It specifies CASSSGTLDNQPQHF.

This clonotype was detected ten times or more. The CDR3 DNA is TGTGCCAGCAGCCAAGACAGGAATCAGCCCCAGCATTTT. Amino acid sequence: CASSQDRNQPQHF. The chain combines TRBV16 with TRBJ1-5; tentative D call: TRBD1 (6 bases). The V end was cut by 2 bases, the J end by 4 bases, with 6 bases between. The CDR3 covers 13 residues. CDR1 is KGHSY, CDR2 FQNENV, per germline.

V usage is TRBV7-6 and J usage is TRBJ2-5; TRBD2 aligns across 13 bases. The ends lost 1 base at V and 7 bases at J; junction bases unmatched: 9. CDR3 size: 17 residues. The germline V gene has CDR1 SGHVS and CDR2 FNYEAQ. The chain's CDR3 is CASSLGLAGGPQGTQYF. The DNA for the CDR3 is TGTGCCAGCAGCTTAGGACTAGCGGGGGGCCCGCAGGGGACCCAGTACTTC.

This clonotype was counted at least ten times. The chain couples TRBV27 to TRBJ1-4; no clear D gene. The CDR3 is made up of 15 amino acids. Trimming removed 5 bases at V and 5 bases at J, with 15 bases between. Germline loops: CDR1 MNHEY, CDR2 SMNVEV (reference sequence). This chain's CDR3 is CASSPRTKPNEKLFF. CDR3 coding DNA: TGTGCCAGCAGTCCACGGACTAAACCCAATGAAAAACTGTTTTTT.

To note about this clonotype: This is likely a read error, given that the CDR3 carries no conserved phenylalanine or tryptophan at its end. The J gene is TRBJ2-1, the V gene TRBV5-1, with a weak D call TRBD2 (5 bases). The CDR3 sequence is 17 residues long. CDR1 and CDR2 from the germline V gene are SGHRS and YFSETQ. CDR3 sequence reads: CASSVNSVLSSYNEQFR. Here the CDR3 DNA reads TGTGCCAGCAGCGTTAATAGCGTCCTGAGCTCCTACAATGAGCAGTTCAGA.

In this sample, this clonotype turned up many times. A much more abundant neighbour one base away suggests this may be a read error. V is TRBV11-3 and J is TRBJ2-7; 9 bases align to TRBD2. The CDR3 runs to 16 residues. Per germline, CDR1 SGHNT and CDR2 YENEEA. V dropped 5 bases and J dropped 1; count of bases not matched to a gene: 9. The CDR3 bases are TGTGCCAGCAGCCAAAGGACTAGCGCACTATCCTACGAGCAGTACTTC. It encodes CASSQRTSALSYEQYF.

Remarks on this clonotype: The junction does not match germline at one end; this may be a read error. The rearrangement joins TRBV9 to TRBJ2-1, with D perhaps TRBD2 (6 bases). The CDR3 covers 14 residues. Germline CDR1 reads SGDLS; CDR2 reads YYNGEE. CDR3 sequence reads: CASSLARGYNEQFF. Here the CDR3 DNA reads TGCGCCAGCAGCTTAGCGCGGGGCTACAATGAGCAGTTCTTC.